These T cell receptor beta chains were read from a single sample in a study of T cells in Graves' hyperthyroidism and ophthalmopathy. TCRdb recomputed calls from the multiplex PCR reads with MiXCR, one row per CDR3 protein. The table records about 410,000 distinct CDR3 sequences, about 15% of them present only once. The sequenced sample was blood. These receptors all stem from a man aged 18 to 29 with Graves' ophthalmopathy. CDR3s include the opening cysteine and the closing phenylalanine or tryptophan. The D gene is left open where the match is weak. Size is stated for part of the rows, as once, few or many counts, or as a class when the clone is expanded.

D: TRBD1
J: TRBJ1-5
size: many
V: TRBV5-1
CDR3: CASKPGQDNQPQHF
DNA: TGCGCCAGCAAACCGGGACAGGACAATCAGCCCCAGCATTTT

D: NA
J: TRBJ2-7
size: NA
V: TRBV20-1
CDR3: CSARVGGAYEQYF
DNA: TGCAGTGCTAGGGTGGGGGGAGCTTACGAGCAGTACTTC

D: NA
J: TRBJ1-3
size: few
V: TRBV9
CDR3: CASSVWERPRGGNTIYF
DNA: TGTGCCAGCAGCGTATGGGAGCGACCCCGGGGGGGAAACACCATATATTTT

D: NA
J: TRBJ2-3
size: many
V: TRBV20-1
CDR3: CSRLGVADTQYF
DNA: TGCAGTCGTCTGGGTGTGGCAGATACGCAGTATTTT

D: TRBD2
J: TRBJ2-5
size: few
V: TRBV5-1
CDR3: CASSSQRGVGETQYF
DNA: TGCGCCAGCAGCTCACAACGGGGGGTTGGAGAGACCCAGTACTTC

D: TRBD1
J: TRBJ2-5
size: NA
V: TRBV6-1
CDR3: CASSGQTGVGETQYF
DNA: TGTGCCAGCAGTGGCCAAACAGGGGTCGGGGAGACCCAGTACTTC

D: TRBD1
J: TRBJ1-2
size: NA
V: TRBV5-1
CDR3: CASSWGTGVAGYTF
DNA: TGCGCCAGCAGCTGGGGGACAGGGGTGGCTGGCTACACCTTC

D: NA
J: TRBJ1-5
size: NA
V: TRBV4-1
CDR3: CASSRDPSASNQPQHF
DNA: TGCGCCAGCAGCCGAGACCCCTCAGCGAGCAATCAGCCCCAGCATTTT

D: NA
J: TRBJ2-5
size: NA
V: TRBV4-1
CDR3: CASSQDGHLLRTQYF
DNA: TGCGCCAGCAGCCAAGATGGACACCTTTTAAGGACCCAGTACTTC

D: TRBD2
J: TRBJ2-7
size: few
V: TRBV5-6
CDR3: CASSLALAGAEVYEQYF
DNA: TGTGCCAGCAGCTTGGCTCTAGCGGGGGCCGAAGTCTACGAGCAGTACTTC

D: NA
J: TRBJ2-7
size: few
V: TRBV6-1
CDR3: CASSGPVDEQYF
DNA: TGTGCCAGCAGTGGACCGGTCGACGAGCAGTACTTC

D: NA
J: TRBJ2-7
size: many
V: TRBV5-8
CDR3: CASSLWGPAYEQYF
DNA: TGTGCCAGCAGCTTGTGGGGCCCCGCCTACGAGCAGTACTTC

D: NA
J: TRBJ1-3
size: NA
V: TRBV27
CDR3: CASRYGQLLSGNTIYF
DNA: TGTGCCAGCAGGTATGGACAGCTACTCTCTGGAAACACCATATATTTT

D: NA
J: TRBJ2-3
size: NA
V: TRBV5-1
CDR3: CASSFYICSAAMRAEGADTQYF
DNA: NA

D: TRBD2
J: TRBJ2-1
size: many
V: TRBV9
CDR3: CASSVGHSGRAYNEQFF
DNA: TGTGCCAGCAGCGTAGGTCATAGCGGGAGGGCCTACAATGAGCAGTTCTTC

D: NA
J: TRBJ2-7
size: NA
V: TRBV5-1
CDR3: CASSWPGHEQYF
DNA: TGCGCCAGCAGCTGGCCCGGCCACGAGCAGTACTTC

D: TRBD2
J: TRBJ2-5
size: NA
V: TRBV18
CDR3: CASSPPGLATRRWETQYF
DNA: TGTGCCAGCTCACCTCCGGGACTAGCGACCCGAAGGTGGGAGACCCAGTACTTC

D: TRBD1
J: TRBJ2-6
size: NA
V: TRBV10-2
CDR3: CASSYMDRDHLFSGANVLTF
DNA: TGCGCCAGCAGCTATATGGACAGGGACCATCTCTTCTCTGGGGCCAACGTCCTGACTTTC

D: NA
J: TRBJ2-2
size: NA
V: TRBV5-1
CDR3: CASSLALFNTGELFF
DNA: TGCGCCAGCAGCTTAGCGTTATTTAACACCGGGGAGCTGTTTTTT

D: NA
J: TRBJ1-1
size: NA
V: TRBV7-9
CDR3: CASSLWGQASSNTEAFF
DNA: TGTGCCAGCAGCTTATGGGGGCAGGCTAGCTCGAACACTGAAGCTTTCTTT

D: NA
J: TRBJ1-3
size: few
V: TRBV6-6
CDR3: CASSYSFSPGLSGNTIYF
DNA: TGTGCCAGCAGTTACTCGTTCTCTCCAGGACTCTCTGGAAACACCATATATTTT

D: TRBD2
J: TRBJ2-1
size: NA
V: TRBV12-3/TRBV12-4
CDR3: CASKTGLGYNEQFF
DNA: TGTGCCAGCAAGACGGGACTAGGCTACAATGAGCAGTTCTTC

D: NA
J: TRBJ2-1
size: many
V: TRBV13
CDR3: CASSLEGNEQFF
DNA: TGTGCCAGCAGCTTAGAGGGCAATGAGCAGTTCTTC

D: TRBD2
J: TRBJ2-6
size: few
V: TRBV6-4
CDR3: CASSEGLADGANVLTF
DNA: TGTGCCAGCAGTGAAGGGCTAGCGGATGGGGCCAACGTCCTGACTTTC

D: NA
J: TRBJ2-7
size: many
V: TRBV11-3
CDR3: CASSLEGFFYGQYF
DNA: TGTGCCAGCAGCTTAGAGGGTTTCTTCTACGGGCAGTACTTC

D: TRBD1
J: TRBJ1-1
size: many
V: TRBV20-1
CDR3: CSARPGQQNTEAFF
DNA: TGCAGTGCACGCCCGGGACAGCAGAACACTGAAGCTTTCTTT

D: NA
J: TRBJ1-2
size: many
V: TRBV27
CDR3: CASTPQTANYGYTF
DNA: TGTGCCAGCACCCCCCAGACGGCTAACTATGGCTACACCTTC

D: NA
J: TRBJ2-7
size: NA
V: TRBV15
CDR3: CATSAMGQGKSYEQYF
DNA: TGTGCCACCAGCGCCATGGGGCAGGGTAAGAGCTACGAGCAGTACTTC

D: NA
J: TRBJ2-3
size: NA
V: TRBV5-1
CDR3: CASKSTDTQYF
DNA: TGCGCCAGCAAGAGCACAGATACGCAGTATTTT

D: NA
J: TRBJ2-1
size: many
V: TRBV6-1
CDR3: CASTEITLGANEQFF
DNA: TGTGCCAGCACTGAAATAACCCTGGGGGCCAATGAGCAGTTCTTC

D: TRBD1
J: TRBJ2-1
size: NA
V: TRBV20-1
CDR3: CSASPYRTGNYNEQFF
DNA: TGCAGTGCTAGCCCTTACAGGACAGGGAACTACAATGAGCAGTTCTTC

D: NA
J: TRBJ2-4
size: NA
V: TRBV16
CDR3: CASSQSSRLAKNIQYF
DNA: TGTGCCAGCAGCCAATCGTCCAGACTAGCCAAAAACATTCAGTACTTC

D: NA
J: TRBJ1-2
size: many
V: TRBV12-5
CDR3: CASGLVIGSEAGRIRGYTF
DNA: TGTGCTAGTGGTTTGGTAATCGGCTCAGAGGCAGGGAGGATTCGTGGCTACACCTTC

D: TRBD1
J: TRBJ1-5
size: many
V: TRBV10-2
CDR3: CASSAGTGTYNQPQHF
DNA: TGCGCCAGCAGCGCCGGGACAGGGACTTACAATCAGCCCCAGCATTTT

D: NA
J: TRBJ1-2
size: many
V: TRBV5-8
CDR3: CASSFIVPGYTF
DNA: TGTGCCAGCAGCTTCATAGTGCCCGGCTACACCTTC

D: NA
J: TRBJ2-1
size: few
V: TRBV7-9
CDR3: CASSLVSLRGGEQFF
DNA: TGTGCCAGCAGCTTAGTTAGTCTGAGAGGAGGGGAGCAGTTCTTC

D: TRBD2
J: TRBJ2-7
size: few
V: TRBV3-1
CDR3: CASSQGTSGYRDEQYF
DNA: TGTGCCAGCAGCCAAGGGACTAGCGGGTATAGGGACGAGCAGTACTTC

D: TRBD1
J: TRBJ1-6
size: many
V: TRBV11-1
CDR3: CASSWGQGKANSPLHF
DNA: TGTGCCAGCAGCTGGGGACAGGGGAAAGCAAATTCACCCCTCCACTTT

D: TRBD1
J: TRBJ1-5
size: NA
V: TRBV12-3/TRBV12-4
CDR3: CASSWTGLNQPQHF
DNA: TGTGCCAGCAGTTGGACAGGGCTCAATCAGCCCCAGCATTTT

D: NA
J: TRBJ2-1
size: NA
V: TRBV19
CDR3: CASSTAGFDNEQFF
DNA: TGTGCCAGTAGTACGGCGGGGTTTGACAATGAGCAGTTCTTC

D: NA
J: TRBJ2-1
size: many
V: TRBV7-3
CDR3: CASSLTATDNEQFF
DNA: TGTGCCAGCAGCTTAACGGCCACTGACAATGAGCAGTTCTTC

D: NA
J: TRBJ2-1
size: many
V: TRBV20-1
CDR3: CSARSSSEEQFF
DNA: TGCAGTGCTAGAAGTTCTTCCGAGGAGCAGTTCTTC

D: NA
J: TRBJ1-2
size: many
V: TRBV6-1
CDR3: CASSGAGDGYTF
DNA: TGTGCCAGCAGTGGGGCAGGGGATGGCTACACCTTC

D: TRBD1
J: TRBJ2-3
size: NA
V: TRBV7-2
CDR3: CASSLAGGTGTQYF
DNA: TGTGCCAGCAGCTTAGCAGGGGGCACAGGTACGCAGTATTTT

D: TRBD1
J: TRBJ2-7
size: few
V: TRBV10-3
CDR3: CAISEPSRQGDYEQYF
DNA: TGTGCCATCAGTGAGCCTTCAAGACAGGGAGACTACGAGCAGTACTTC

D: NA
J: TRBJ2-5
size: many
V: TRBV9
CDR3: CASSVGQVATQYF
DNA: TGTGCCAGCAGCGTAGGTCAAGTTGCGACCCAGTACTTC

D: TRBD2
J: TRBJ2-7
size: many
V: TRBV2
CDR3: CATTQTSGVVNEQYF
DNA: TGTGCCACAACCCAAACTAGCGGGGTGGTTAACGAGCAGTACTTC

D: TRBD2
J: TRBJ2-3
size: few
V: TRBV10-1
CDR3: CASSDAGADTQYF
DNA: TGCGCCAGCAGTGATGCGGGAGCCGATACGCAGTATTTT

D: NA
J: TRBJ1-5
size: few
V: TRBV12-3/TRBV12-4
CDR3: CASGRVNQPQHF
DNA: TGTGCCAGCGGACGAGTCAATCAGCCCCAGCATTTT

D: NA
J: TRBJ1-2
size: NA
V: TRBV12-3/TRBV12-4
CDR3: CASSLEEDFGGYTF
DNA: TGTGCCAGCAGTTTAGAGGAGGATTTTGGAGGCTACACCTTC

D: TRBD1
J: TRBJ1-5
size: many
V: TRBV4-1
CDR3: CASSQGQGDNQPQHF
DNA: TGCGCCAGCAGCCAAGGACAGGGAGACAATCAGCCCCAGCATTTT

D: NA
J: TRBJ1-3
size: many
V: TRBV11-2
CDR3: CASSLGPGPSSGNTIYF
DNA: TGTGCCAGCAGCTTAGGGCCCGGGCCTAGCTCTGGAAACACCATATATTTT

D: NA
J: TRBJ2-2
size: NA
V: TRBV4-1
CDR3: CASSRGTQNTGELFF
DNA: TGCGCCAGCAGCCGCGGGACGCAGAACACCGGGGAGCTGTTTTTT

D: TRBD1
J: TRBJ2-2
size: NA
V: TRBV18
CDR3: CASSPRTGNTGELFF
DNA: TGTGCCAGCTCACCACGGACAGGGAACACCGGGGAGCTGTTTTTT

D: TRBD2
J: TRBJ2-3
size: many
V: TRBV6-1
CDR3: CASSTGLARGTDTQYF
DNA: TGTGCCAGCAGTACGGGACTAGCGAGAGGCACAGATACGCAGTATTTT

D: NA
J: TRBJ1-6
size: many
V: TRBV4-1
CDR3: CASSQDAIGTYNSPLHF
DNA: TGCGCCAGCAGCCAAGATGCTATCGGGACTTATAATTCACCCCTCCACTTT

D: NA
J: TRBJ1-5
size: many
V: TRBV3-1
CDR3: CASSQGANQPQHF
DNA: TGTGCCAGCAGCCAAGGAGCCAATCAGCCCCAGCATTTT

D: NA
J: TRBJ1-5
size: NA
V: TRBV6-1
CDR3: CASSEGWDNGNQPQHF
DNA: TGTGCCAGCAGTGAAGGATGGGACAACGGCAATCAGCCCCAGCATTTT

D: TRBD1
J: TRBJ1-5
size: NA
V: TRBV12-3/TRBV12-4
CDR3: CASSLYGTGNQPQHF
DNA: TGTGCCAGCAGTTTATATGGGACAGGGAATCAGCCCCAGCATTTT

D: NA
J: TRBJ1-3
size: many
V: TRBV12-3/TRBV12-4
CDR3: CASSLFHSGNTIYF
DNA: TGTGCCAGCAGTTTATTCCACTCTGGAAACACCATATATTTT